A single sample gave rise to the 12 T cell receptor beta chains below, sequenced in a study of T cells in Graves' hyperthyroidism and ophthalmopathy. There were TCR beta CDR3 regions amplified from RNA transcripts. HTBI primers were used for first-round RT-PCR of the TCR CDR3. One entry per CDR3 protein results from TCRdb running MiXCR on the multiplex PCR reads. The data hold 490,000 or so distinct CDR3 sequences, with around 20% observed a single time. The sequenced sample was blood. The receptors stem from a man aged 40-49 years with Graves' ophthalmopathy.

The V call is TRBV6-2 or TRBV6-3, the J call TRBJ1-1, with 8 bases fitting TRBD1. Germline V gene sequence: CDR1 MNHEY, CDR2 SVGEGT. V was pared by 4 bases and J by 4 bases, with 8 bases of the junction left unmatched. The CDR3 has 15 residues. Here the CDR3 reads CASSSRTGQGTEAFF. The CDR3 DNA reads as TGTGCCAGCAGTTCCCGGACAGGGCAGGGCACTGAAGCTTTCTTT.

This clonotype was observed a few times. The J gene is TRBJ1-5, the V gene TRBV19; D might be TRBD1 (6 bases). V was trimmed by 4 bases and J by 0 bases, leaving 13 bases between them. Germline V lookup: CDR1 LNHDA, CDR2 SQIVND (reference sequence). The CDR3 extends over 16 amino acids. The CDR3 DNA sequence: TGTGCCAGTAGTACCCCGGGACAACTTAGCAATCAGCCCCAGCATTTT. Translation gives CASSTPGQLSNQPQHF.

This clonotype was picked up many times. The chain joins TRBV30 to TRBJ2-3; possible D gene TRBD2, 5 bases. This CDR3 comprises 13 residues. Germline V CDR1 and CDR2: GTSNPN, SVGIG (reference sequence). V was shortened by 0 bases and J by 6 bases, with 10 bases between the two germline ends. CDR3 in DNA: TGTGCCTGGAGTGTACTAGGAGCCGATACGCAGTATTTT. As protein: CAWSVLGADTQYF.

This clonotype was detected once. A read error is possible here, since a much larger clone lies one base away. This sequence joins TRBV27 and TRBJ2-5; TRBD2 matches 10 bases. The CDR3 loop spans 16 amino acids. Germline V gives CDR1 MNHEY, CDR2 SMNVEV (reference sequence). Germline trimming cut 5 bases from V and 0 bases from J; bases unmatched to any gene: 6. Here the CDR3 DNA reads TGTGCCAGCAGTGGGCTAGCGGGAGAGTACCAAGAGACCCAGTACTTC. It translates to CASSGLAGEYQETQYF.

The chain links TRBV7-8 to TRBJ2-5, with TRBD1 as a possible D gene (5 bases). Per germline, CDR1 SGHVS and CDR2 FQNEAQ. This CDR3 is 15 amino acids long. The V and J ends lost 0 bases and 5 bases respectively, with 13 bases between them. CDR3 region: CASSLAELGLETQYF. The CDR3 region has the DNA TGTGCCAGCAGCTTAGCCGAGTTGGGGCTGGAGACCCAGTACTTC.

The chain employs TRBV14 and TRBJ2-7; TRBD2 is a possible D gene (6 bases). Germline CDR1 is SGHDN and CDR2 is FVKESK. Trimming took off 4 bases at V and 2 bases at J, with 15 bases between the two ends. The CDR3 loop spans 15 amino acids. The CDR3 DNA reads as TGTGCCAGCAGCCGCCAACCTAGCGTGGCCTACGAGCAGTACTTC. This encodes CASSRQPSVAYEQYF.

The V and J genes are TRBV14 and TRBJ2-7, with D unclear. The germline V gene encodes CDR1 SGHDN and CDR2 FVKESK. CDR3 length equals 13 residues. The germline V and J ends were trimmed by 0 bases and 4 bases, with 7 bases remaining between them. The CDR3 region is CASSQDTAYEQYF. The CDR3 DNA is TGTGCCAGCAGCCAAGATACAGCATACGAGCAGTACTTC.

This clonotype has more than one count but fewer than ten. V usage is TRBV3-1 and J usage is TRBJ2-7; 8 bases map to TRBD1. V was clipped by 4 bases and J by 0 bases; unmatched bases: 8. From germline, CDR1 is LGHDT and CDR2 YNNKEL (reference sequence). This CDR3 spans 16 amino acids. CDR3 in amino acids: CASSPRQGKDSYEQYF. The CDR3 bases are TGTGCCAGCAGCCCCCGACAGGGGAAGGACTCCTACGAGCAGTACTTC.

Worth noting for this clonotype: One end of the junction is discordant with germline, which a read error may explain. J is TRBJ2-1 and V is TRBV3-1; 10 positions match TRBD2. This CDR3 spans 13 amino acids. Looked up from germline, CDR1 is LGHDT and CDR2 is YNNKEL (reference sequence). CDR3 sequence: CASSPTSGNEQLF. The CDR3, as DNA: TGTGCCAGCAGCCCTACTAGCGGGAATGAGCAGCTCTTC.

This clonotype was seen more than once but under ten times. This chain connects TRBV4-3 to TRBJ1-6; a possible D gene is TRBD1 (5 bases). The CDR3 is made up of 12 amino acids. The germline V and J ends were trimmed by 1 base and 14 bases, with 9 bases remaining between them. Germline assignment: CDR1 LGHNA and CDR2 YSLEER. The CDR3 coding sequence is TGCGCCAGCAGCCAAGGGGGGGGAGCCCTCCACTTT. Translated: CASSQGGGALHF.

Comment on this clonotype: At one end the junction does not follow the germline gene, possibly because of a read error. The chain uses TRBV6-2 or TRBV6-3 and TRBJ2-7; D unresolved. This CDR3 has 13 amino acids. Germline-derived CDR1 and CDR2 are MNHEY and SVGEGT. The CDR3 nucleotides read TGTGCCAGCAGTTACAGGGCAGTGGCCGAGCCGTACTTC. It yields the protein CASSYRAVAEPYF.

The V and J genes are TRBV20-1 and TRBJ2-7; TRBD2 aligns across 11 bases. The CDR3 loop spans 19 amino acids. The ends lost 5 bases at V and 9 bases at J; junction bases unmatched: 27. CDR1 and CDR2 from the germline V gene are DFQATT and SNEGSKA (reference sequence). DNA for the CDR3: TGCAGTGCTGGCCGGGACGGAGGGACTAGCGGCGTTTTCGGGGAGCGGCAGTACTTC. Its protein is CSAGRDGGTSGVFGERQYF.